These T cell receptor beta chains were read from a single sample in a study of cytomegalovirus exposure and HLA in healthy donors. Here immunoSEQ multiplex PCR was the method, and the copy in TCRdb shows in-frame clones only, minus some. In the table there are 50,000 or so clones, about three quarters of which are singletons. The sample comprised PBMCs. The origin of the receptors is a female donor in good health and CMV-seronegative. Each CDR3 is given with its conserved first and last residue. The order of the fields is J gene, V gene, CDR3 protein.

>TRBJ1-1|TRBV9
CASSAETGATEAFF
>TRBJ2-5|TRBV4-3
CASSQGDRGGEEQYF
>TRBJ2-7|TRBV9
CASSRDLKTYEQYF
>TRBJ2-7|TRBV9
CASNSRDSPYEQYF
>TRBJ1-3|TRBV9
CASSTRGSGNTIYF
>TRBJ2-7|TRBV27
CASSSDRAWSYEQYF
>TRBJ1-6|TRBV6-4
CASSDSPGNSPLHF
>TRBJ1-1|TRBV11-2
CASRQEMNTEAFF
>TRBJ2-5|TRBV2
CASSDDRGQETQYF
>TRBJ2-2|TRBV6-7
CARRDSTGELFF
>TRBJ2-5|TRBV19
CASSITSQETQYF
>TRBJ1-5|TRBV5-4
CASSLDGTRNQPQHF
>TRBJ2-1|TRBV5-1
CASTLILGNEQFF
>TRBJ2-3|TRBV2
CASSEALGPRTQYF
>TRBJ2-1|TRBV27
CASSPRTSGITTGYNEQFF
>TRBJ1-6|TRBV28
CATEQGGNSPLHF
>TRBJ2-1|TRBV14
CASSQGQEHYNEQFF
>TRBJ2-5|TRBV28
CASTSRGGTQYF
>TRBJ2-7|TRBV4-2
CASSQGDRQGSYEQYF
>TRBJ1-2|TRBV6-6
CASSRTASNYGYTF
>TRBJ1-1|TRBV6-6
CASSYETVTEAFF
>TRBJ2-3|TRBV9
CASSEYTDTQYF
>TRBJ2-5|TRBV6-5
CAGSYAGSGTQYF
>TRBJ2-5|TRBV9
CASSVGSRWSETQYF
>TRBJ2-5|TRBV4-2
CASSQELQAWETQYF
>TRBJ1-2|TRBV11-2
CASSLGLRGYGYTF
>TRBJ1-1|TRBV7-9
CASSPLRGGNTEAFF
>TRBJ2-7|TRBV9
CASSVLDRPLPGYEETEQYF